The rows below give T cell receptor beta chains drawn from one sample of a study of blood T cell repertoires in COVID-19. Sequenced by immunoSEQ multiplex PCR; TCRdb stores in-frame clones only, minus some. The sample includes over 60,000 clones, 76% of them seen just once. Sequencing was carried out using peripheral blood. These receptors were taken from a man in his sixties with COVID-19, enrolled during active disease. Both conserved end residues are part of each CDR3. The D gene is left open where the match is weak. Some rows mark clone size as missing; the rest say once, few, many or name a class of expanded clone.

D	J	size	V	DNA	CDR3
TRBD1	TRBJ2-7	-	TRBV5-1	TGCGCCAGCAGCTCCGGGACAGGCCATTACGAGCAGTACTTC	CASSSGTGHYEQYF
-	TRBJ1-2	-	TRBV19	TGTGCCAGTAGTACAATGACAGGTTCTAACTATGGCTACACCTTC	CASSTMTGSNYGYTF
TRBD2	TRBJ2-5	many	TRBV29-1	TGCAGCGTCCCGGGACTAGCGGGGCCCTTAGTACACTTC	CSVPGLAGPLVHF
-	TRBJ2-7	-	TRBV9	TGTGCCAGCAGCGTCGGATTACAGGGCTCCTACGAGCAGTACTTC	CASSVGLQGSYEQYF
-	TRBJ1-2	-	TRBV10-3	TGTGCCATCAGTGAGTTTTCTGACTATGGCTACACCTTC	CAISEFSDYGYTF
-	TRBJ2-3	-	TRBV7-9	TGTGCCAGCAGCCCCCGGACTATCGTGGGGGATACGCAGTATTTT	CASSPRTIVGDTQYF
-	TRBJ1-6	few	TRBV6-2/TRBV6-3	TGTGCCAGCAGTTCCGCAGGGGCGGATTCACCCCTCCACTTT	CASSSAGADSPLHF
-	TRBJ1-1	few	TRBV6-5	TGTGCCAGCAGTCGGACTCTGAACACTGAAGCTTTCTTT	CASSRTLNTEAFF
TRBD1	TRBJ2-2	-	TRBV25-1	TGTGCCAGCAGTCGAGGGGACAGGGACACCGGGGAGCTGTTTTTT	CASSRGDRDTGELFF
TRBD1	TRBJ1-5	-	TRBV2	TGTGCCAGCCAATTAGAACAGGGGGCTGATCAGCCCCAGCATTTT	CASQLEQGADQPQHF
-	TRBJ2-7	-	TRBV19	TGTGCCAGTCTTACAGGGGACTCATACTACGAGCAGTACTTC	CASLTGDSYYEQYF
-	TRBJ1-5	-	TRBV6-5	TGTGCCAGCAGACTCGATAGCAATCAGCCCCAGCATTTT	CASRLDSNQPQHF
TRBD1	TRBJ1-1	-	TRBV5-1	TGCGCCAGCAGCTGGGGGGACAGGGGACGTCCCGAGGAAGCTTTCTTT	CASSWGDRGRPEEAFF
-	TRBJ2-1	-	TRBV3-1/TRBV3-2	TGTGCCAGCAGCCAAGTGGGTAGCGTCGAGCAGTTCTTC	CASSQVGSVEQFF
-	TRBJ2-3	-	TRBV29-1	TGCAGCGCCTTGAAGACTAGCACAGATACGCAGTATTTT	CSALKTSTDTQYF
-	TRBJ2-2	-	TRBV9	TGTGCCAGCAGCGTACAGGGCCCCCCCGGGGAGCTGTTTTTT	CASSVQGPPGELFF
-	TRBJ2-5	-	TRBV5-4	TGTGCCAGCAGCTTGGGGGCTAGCGCAATCCAAGAGACCCAGTACTTC	CASSLGASAIQETQYF
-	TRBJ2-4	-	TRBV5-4	TGTGCCAGCAGCCCGTCCTTCTTTTTAGCCAAAAACATTCAGTACTTC	CASSPSFFLAKNIQYF
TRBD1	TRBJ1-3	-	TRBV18	TGTGCCAGCTCCCCGGACAGGGGGACTGGAAACACCATATATTTT	CASSPDRGTGNTIYF
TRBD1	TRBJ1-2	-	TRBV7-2	TGTGCCAGCAGTCCCCCAGGGACAGGCTATGGCTACACCTTC	CASSPPGTGYGYTF
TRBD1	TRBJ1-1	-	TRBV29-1	TGCAGCGTAGGGACAGGTGACACTGAAGCTTTCTTT	CSVGTGDTEAFF
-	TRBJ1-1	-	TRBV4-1	TGCGCCAGCAGCCAAGATAGAGGCTCATTTGGAGCTTTCTTT	CASSQDRGSFGAFF
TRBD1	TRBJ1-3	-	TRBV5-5	TGTGCCAGCAGCCCCCGGACAGGGGCGAACACCATATATTTT	CASSPRTGANTIYF
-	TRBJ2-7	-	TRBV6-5	TGTGCCAGCAACCTTCCAGCGAGGAACGAGCAGTACTTC	CASNLPARNEQYF
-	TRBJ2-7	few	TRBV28	TGTGCCAGCACAGTCCCGTCGGGTCGGGGAACGTACTTC	CASTVPSGRGTYF
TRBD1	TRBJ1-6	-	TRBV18	TGTGCCAGCTCACCCCCGGGACAGGGGTATAATTCACCCCTCCACTTT	CASSPPGQGYNSPLHF
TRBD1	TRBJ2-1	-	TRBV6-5	TGTGCCAGCAGTCGTGGGACAGGGATGCGGTTCTTC	CASSRGTGMRFF
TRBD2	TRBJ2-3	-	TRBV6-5	TGTGCCACCCATCCGACTAGCGGGAGGCGAGATACGCAGTATTTT	CATHPTSGRRDTQYF
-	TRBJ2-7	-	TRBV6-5	TGTGCCAGCAATATGGCAAACTCCTACGAGCAGTACTTC	CASNMANSYEQYF
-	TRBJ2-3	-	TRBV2	TGTGCCAGCCTAAGAGGGAGCAGCACAGATACGCAGTATTTT	CASLRGSSTDTQYF
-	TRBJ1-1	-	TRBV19	TGTGCCAGTAGTCCACAGGGTGTAATCAATTTCTTT	CASSPQGVINFF
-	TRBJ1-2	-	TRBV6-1	TGTGCCAGCAGTGAAGCCGGTGCTGGTCAGGGTGATCATGGCTACACCTTC	CASSEAGAGQGDHGYTF
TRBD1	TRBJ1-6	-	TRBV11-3	TGTGCCAGCAGCTTAACCAGGCGGACAGGGGTGAACTATAATTCACCCCTCCACTTT	CASSLTRRTGVNYNSPLHF
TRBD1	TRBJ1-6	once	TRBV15	TGTGCCACCAGCCCCGACAGGGAGGTTTCACCCCTCCACTTT	CATSPDREVSPLHF
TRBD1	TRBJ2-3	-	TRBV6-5	TGTGCCAGCAGTTATACAGGGGAGAGTGGAGATACGCAGTATTTT	CASSYTGESGDTQYF
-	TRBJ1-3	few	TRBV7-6	TGTGCCAGCAGCTTTTCCACAGGGACCTCTGGAAACACCATATATTTT	CASSFSTGTSGNTIYF
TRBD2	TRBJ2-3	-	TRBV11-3	TGTGCCAGCAGCTTAGAGTTAGCGGGAGGGACAGATACGCAGTATTTT	CASSLELAGGTDTQYF
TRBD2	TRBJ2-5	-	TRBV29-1	TGCAGCGTGTCAGTGGGAGGGCCAGGGGAGACCCAGTACTTC	CSVSVGGPGETQYF
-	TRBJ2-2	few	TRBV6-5	TGTGCCAGCAGTTACGACGGGGGTCCCGCCGGGGAGCTGTTTTTT	CASSYDGGPAGELFF
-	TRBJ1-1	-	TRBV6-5	TGTGCCAGCACTCACGACAGGAACACTGAAGCTTTCTTT	CASTHDRNTEAFF
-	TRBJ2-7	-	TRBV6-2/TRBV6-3	TGTGCCAGCAGTTACACCCGGGGTTACGAGCAGTACTTC	CASSYTRGYEQYF
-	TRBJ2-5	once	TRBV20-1	TGCAGTGCTAGGGTCAGAGAGACCCAGTACTTC	CSARVRETQYF
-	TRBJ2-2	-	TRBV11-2	TGTGCCAGCAGCTTTAACAGGGACACCGGGGAGCTGTTTTTT	CASSFNRDTGELFF
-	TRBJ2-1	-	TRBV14	TGTGCCAGCAGCTCCGGGACTCAGTCCTACAATGAGCAGTTCTTC	CASSSGTQSYNEQFF
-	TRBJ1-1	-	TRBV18	TGTGCCAGCTCACCCCCCTCGAAGAGGGACACTGAAGCTTTCTTT	CASSPPSKRDTEAFF
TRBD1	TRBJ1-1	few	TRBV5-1	TGCGCCAGCAGCTTGGGGACAGGGAGGGTCACTGAAGCTTTCTTT	CASSLGTGRVTEAFF